The rows below give T cell receptor beta chains drawn from one sample of a study of T-cell reconstitution after alpha-beta-depleted transplantation in children. TCRdb re-analysed the PCR reads in MiXCR, keeping a single row per CDR3 protein. The repertoire includes some 300,000 distinct CDR3 sequences, roughly a tenth of them detected once, and about 8% sits in the top ten. Sequenced material: PBMCs, taken before TCRalphabeta/CD19-depleted stem cell transplant. Every receptor here comes from a boy under two years old with acute myeloid leukemia, due to receive a stem cell transplant. Each CDR3 is given with its conserved first and last residue. A D gene is named only where the DNA matches it firmly. Expanded clones are given a class, and other clones once, few, many or no size at all.

few TRBJ2-1 . TRBV3-1 TGTGCCAGCAGCCAAGGCCGGGGAAAGGTGAGCTCCTACAATGAGCAGTTCTTC CASSQGRGKVSSYNEQFF
many TRBJ2-5 TRBD2 TRBV5-1 TGCGCCAGCAGCTTGCGGGGGGGAGGAGGAGAGACCCAGTACTTC CASSLRGGGGETQYF
many TRBJ2-7 TRBD1 TRBV18 TGTGCCAGCTCACTCCAGACAGGGCCCGAGCAGTACTTC CASSLQTGPEQYF
few TRBJ2-7 . TRBV27 TGTGCCAGCAGTTTACCTCCTCGGGAGTTCGACGAGCAGTACTTC CASSLPPREFDEQYF
many TRBJ2-1 TRBD2 TRBV11-2 TGTGCCAGCAGCTCCGGGACTAGCGGGAGAGGTGAGCAGTTCTTC CASSSGTSGRGEQFF
many TRBJ2-7 TRBD1 TRBV7-9 TGTGCCAGCAGCACAAGAGCCGGGACAGGGCGCTACGAGCAGTACTTC CASSTRAGTGRYEQYF
few TRBJ2-1 TRBD2 TRBV7-3 TGTGCCAGCAGCTCACCGGGGGGCAATGAGCAGTTCTTC CASSSPGGNEQFF
many TRBJ2-7 TRBD2 TRBV6-2/TRBV6-3 TGTGCCAGCAGTACTAGCGCAGTCGAGCAGTACTTC CASSTSAVEQYF
many TRBJ2-3 . TRBV12-3/TRBV12-4 TGTGCCAGCAGGCCACCTTATTTT CASRPPYF
once TRBJ1-5 . TRBV11-1 TGTGCCAGCAGCTTCGGTCGATATAGCAATCAGCCCCAGCGTTTT CASSFGRYSNQPQRF
few TRBJ2-1 TRBD2 TRBV5-1 TGCGCCAGCAGCAGCCCGGGAGGGCTCAATGAGCAGTTCTTC CASSSPGGLNEQFF
. TRBJ1-6 TRBD1 TRBV12-3/TRBV12-4 TGTGCCAATCCCCCGCGGACAGGGGGCTCCTATAATTCACCCCTCCACTTT CANPPRTGGSYNSPLHF